The clone carrying this TCR beta chain was recorded many times. The antigen is unknown. The V gene's germline CDR1 is SGDLS and CDR2 YYNGEE. CDR3 length equals 16 residues. V lost 4 bases, J lost 4 bases, and 9 bases stayed unmatched. The time point here: newly diagnosed GD, antithyroid drugs for less than 3 months. Construction of the TCR library relied on RNA isolated from PBMCs. This entry belongs to a study of regulatory T cells in long-lasting Graves disease. Findings and limits, study-wide: In persistent patients, shared public clonotypes (around 2,600) outnumbered those in new patients (about 970). Persistent disease showed a preference for TRBV28, TRBJ1-2 and TRBJ2-5.

Building the TCR beta libraries relied on iRepertoire HTBI primers, and CDR3 regions underwent Arm-PCR. MiXCR was run by TCRdb on the multiplex PCR reads, yielding one entry per CDR3 protein. This table holds 400,000 to 650,000 distinct CDR3 sequences, about 16% found once. These data were likewise used in another study, on T cells in Graves' hyperthyroidism and ophthalmopathy. That study adds: The authors deemed Graves' hyperthyroidism stable absent ophthalmopathy progression within 18 months. HTBI primers drove first-round RT-PCR of the TCR CDR3.

The clonotype originates from a woman aged 40-60 years with Graves disease. The rearrangement uses TRBV9 and TRBJ1-2; TRBD1 matches at 11 bases. Material: peripheral blood mononuclear cells (PBMCs), obtained at new diagnosis, from a patient treated with antithyroid drugs. The CDR3 DNA reads as TGTGCCAGCAGCCACGGACAGGGGGCCTTAGGCTATGGCTACACCTTC. Amino acids: CASSHGQGALGYGYTF.